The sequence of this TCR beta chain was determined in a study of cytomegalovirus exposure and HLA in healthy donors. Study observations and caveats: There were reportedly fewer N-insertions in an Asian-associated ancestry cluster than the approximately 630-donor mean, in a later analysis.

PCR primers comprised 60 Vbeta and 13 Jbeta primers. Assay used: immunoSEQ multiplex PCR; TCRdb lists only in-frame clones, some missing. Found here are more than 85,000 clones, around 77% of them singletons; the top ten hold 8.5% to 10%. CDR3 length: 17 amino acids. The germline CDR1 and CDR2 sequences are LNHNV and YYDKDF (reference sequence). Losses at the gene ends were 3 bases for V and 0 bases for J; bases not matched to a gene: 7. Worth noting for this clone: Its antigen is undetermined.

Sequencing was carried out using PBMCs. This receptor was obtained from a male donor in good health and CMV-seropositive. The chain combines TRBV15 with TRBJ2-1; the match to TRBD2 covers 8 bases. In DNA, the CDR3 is TGTGCCACCAGCAGCTCCCAGACTAGCGACTCCTACAATGAGCAGTTCTTC. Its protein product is CATSSSQTSDSYNEQFF.